These 10 T cell receptor beta chains were sequenced from one sample in a study of PD-1 blockade in classical Hodgkin lymphoma. There was relapse after autologous stem cell transplantation in every patient, and there was variation in brentuximab vedotin exposure. Assay used: immunoSEQ multiplex PCR; TCRdb lists only in-frame clones, some missing. Of about 93,000 clones in the sample, about nine tenths are singletons; the top ten hold around 2.4%. The source material was peripheral blood mononuclear cells (PBMCs), sampled before the second cycle of nivolumab. The receptors derive from a human donor with classical Hodgkin lymphoma.

This chain uses TRBV28 with TRBJ1-1; no reliable D call. The germline gives CDR1 MDHEN, CDR2 SYDVKM. The CDR3 consists of 17 residues. V lost 4 bases, J lost 4 bases, and 22 bases lay in between. The DNA for the CDR3 is TGTGCCAGCAGTTCACTGGGGTTGGGCCCAACCGCCACTGAAGCTTTCTTT. This sequence encodes CASSSLGLGPTATEAFF.

There are a few counts of this clone. The chain recombines TRBV7-9 with TRBJ1-2, with D hard to call. The germline V gene encodes CDR1 SEHNR and CDR2 FQNEAQ (reference sequence). V was cut by 1 base and J by 8 bases, with 8 bases left in between. CDR3 length: 12 amino acids. CDR3 DNA: TGTGCCAGCAGCTTAGGTGCAGAAGGCTACACCTTC. Protein sequence: CASSLGAEGYTF. Using reference TRBV7-9 and TRBJ1-2 for the parts outside the CDR3, the full variable domain is DTGVSQNPRHKITKRGQNVTFRCDPISEHNRLYWYRQTLGQGPEFLTYFQNEAQLEKSRLLSDRFSAERPKGSFSTLEIQRTEQGDSAMYLCASSLGAEGYTFGSGTRLTVV.

The V gene is TRBV5-4, the J gene TRBJ1-4; possible D gene TRBD1, 6 bases. CDR3 length: 14 amino acids. Germline V gene data show CDR1 as SGHNT and CDR2 as YYREEE (reference sequence). V lost 4 bases and J 11 bases, leaving 18 bases between the germline ends. DNA for the CDR3: TGTGCCAGCAGCCCGGGGGGCTTCCGAGGTAAACTGTTTTTT. Encoded protein: CASSPGGFRGKLFF. Together with reference TRBV5-4 and TRBJ1-4, the CDR3 gives the full variable domain: ETGVTQSPTHLIKTRGQQVTLRCSSQSGHNTVSWYQQALGQGPQFIFQYYREEENGRGNFPPRFSGLQFPNYSSELNVNALELDDSALYLCASSPGGFRGKLFFGSGTQLSVL.

The CDR3, as DNA: TGTGCCAGCACTGATATCTCCTACGAGCAGTACTTC. It is translated as CASTDISYEQYF. This sequence joins TRBV7-2 and TRBJ2-7; D uncertain. Germline CDR1 is SGHTA and CDR2 is FQGNSA. V was cut by 7 bases and J by 0 bases, with 7 bases left in between. The length of the CDR3 is 12 residues.

The chain employs TRBV7-8 and TRBJ2-7; D may correspond to TRBD1 or TRBD2 (5 bases each). The V and J ends lost 2 bases and 6 bases respectively, with 14 bases between them. CDR3 size: 14 residues. The germline V gene encodes CDR1 SGHVS and CDR2 FQNEAQ. CDR3 region: CASSLFRWGFEQYF. The CDR3 DNA reads TGTGCCAGCAGCTTATTCCGATGGGGGTTCGAGCAGTACTTC.

The chain uses TRBV5-6 and TRBJ1-5; TRBD1 matches at 9 bases. The CDR3 covers 16 residues. Germline-derived CDR1 and CDR2 are SGHDT and YYEEEE. The V and J ends lost 4 bases and 3 bases, in that order; junction bases with no gene match: 8. The CDR3 loop is CASSVAGTGFNQPQHF. CDR3 DNA sequence: TGTGCCAGCAGCGTAGCCGGGACAGGGTTCAATCAGCCCCAGCATTTT.

The genes are TRBV28 and TRBJ2-1; TRBD1 aligns across 8 bases. CDR1 is MDHEN, CDR2 SYDVKM, per germline. The CDR3 has 15 amino acids. V shed 7 bases, J shed 4 bases, and the junction held 9 bases outside the gene matches. CDR3 sequence reads: CASTEGQDTYNEQFF. As DNA, the CDR3 is TGTGCCAGCACCGAGGGACAGGACACGTACAATGAGCAGTTCTTC. Full variable domain (remainder filled in from reference TRBV28 and TRBJ2-1): DVKVTQSSRYLVKRTGEKVFLECVQDMDHENMFWYRQDPGLGLRLIYFSYDVKMKEKGDIPEGYSVSREKKERFSLILESASTNQTSMYLCASTEGQDTYNEQFFGPGTRLTVL.

The DNA of the CDR3 is TGTGCCAGCCGAGAACGGACTAGCGGGTACAATGAGCAGTTCTTC. Translation: CASRERTSGYNEQFF. This chain joins TRBV2 and TRBJ2-1; TRBD2 aligns across 11 bases. The CDR3 extends over 15 amino acids. Looked up from germline, CDR1 is SNHLY and CDR2 is FYNNEI. The junction had 7 bases not matched to a gene; V was cut back by 8 bases and J by 4 bases.

The CDR3, as DNA: TGTGCCAGCTCACCCTCCGGGACAGGGCGTGCTCTCCTCGCCTACGAGCAGTACTTC. It encodes CASSPSGTGRALLAYEQYF. The V and J genes are TRBV18 and TRBJ2-7; 9 nucleotides line up with TRBD1. Germline V lookup: CDR1 KGHSH, CDR2 LQKENI. Unmatched junction bases numbered 17, after V lost 3 bases and J lost 2 bases. CDR3 length equals 19 residues.

This clone was found once. V gene TRBV19 combines with J gene TRBJ2-3, with 13 nucleotides matching TRBD2. Germline V gene sequence: CDR1 LNHDA, CDR2 SQIVND (reference sequence). The CDR3 is 17 amino acids. V lost 5 bases and J lost 4; bases outside the gene matches: 9. CDR3 coding DNA: TGTGCCAGTAGTCGCTGGACTAGCGGGAGTGGGGCAGATACGCAGTATTTT. This sequence encodes CASSRWTSGSGADTQYF.